This T cell receptor beta chain was obtained from a study of T cell responses to AZD1222 COVID-19 vaccine. Study conclusions and caveats: Unmutated regions of variants are reportedly targeted by nearly half of spike-specific TCRs.

The method was immunoSEQ multiplex PCR; TCRdb's version includes in-frame clones alone and lacks a portion of them. The sample lists some 100,000 clones, around nine tenths occurring once. The CDR3 length is 14 residues. V gave up 4 bases and J gave up 1 base, with 10 bases separating them. The germline V gene has CDR1 SGHTA and CDR2 FQGNSA. On this clone: Antigen unknown.

This TCR derives from an adult in good health. This specimen consisted of peripheral blood, obtained on day 0 of AZD1222 vaccination. The gene calls are TRBV7-2 and TRBJ1-2; no clear D. CDR3 region: CASSYSDINYGYTF. The CDR3 nucleotides read TGTGCCAGCAGCTACAGCGATATTAACTATGGCTACACCTTC.